This entry is about one T cell receptor (beta chain). What it binds is unknown. The sample originates from a study of cytomegalovirus exposure and HLA in healthy donors. Study-wide findings and caveats: In a later analysis, HLA-associated TCR beta chains were more clonally expanded than equally common others. Analyses of presence/absence relied on an assumption of roughly uniform sequencing depth across donors.

The CDR3 covers 14 residues. From germline, CDR1 is LNHDA and CDR2 SQIVND (reference sequence). Trimming cost V 3 bases and J 2 bases, with 9 bases left between them. Both 60 Vbeta primers and 13 Jbeta primers went into the PCR. Method: immunoSEQ multiplex PCR; TCRdb's copy keeps in-frame clones and lacks some. The sample consists of about 160,000 clones, roughly 82% of them appearing once. The V gene is TRBV19, the J gene TRBJ2-3; perhaps TRBD2 as D (6 bases). Specimen: PBMCs. The sequence was collected from a man over 45 in good health and CMV-seropositive. The CDR3 DNA follows: TGTGCCAGTAGTATTGGGACTGTCACAGATACGCAGTATTTT. Translating it yields CASSIGTVTDTQYF.